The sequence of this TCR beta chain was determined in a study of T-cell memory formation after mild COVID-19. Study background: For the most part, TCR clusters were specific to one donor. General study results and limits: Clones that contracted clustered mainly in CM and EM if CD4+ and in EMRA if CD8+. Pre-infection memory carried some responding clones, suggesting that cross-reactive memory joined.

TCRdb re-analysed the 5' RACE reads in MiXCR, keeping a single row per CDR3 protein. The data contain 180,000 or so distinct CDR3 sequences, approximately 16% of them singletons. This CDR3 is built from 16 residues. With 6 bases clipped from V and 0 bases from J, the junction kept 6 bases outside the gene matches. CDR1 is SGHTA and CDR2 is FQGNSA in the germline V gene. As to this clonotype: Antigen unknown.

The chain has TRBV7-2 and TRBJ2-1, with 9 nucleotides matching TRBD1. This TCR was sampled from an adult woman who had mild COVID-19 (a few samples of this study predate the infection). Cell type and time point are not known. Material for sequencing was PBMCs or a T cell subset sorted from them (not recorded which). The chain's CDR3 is CASRRDRASSYNEQFF. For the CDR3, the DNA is TGTGCCAGCAGAAGGGACAGGGCCAGCTCCTACAATGAGCAGTTCTTC.